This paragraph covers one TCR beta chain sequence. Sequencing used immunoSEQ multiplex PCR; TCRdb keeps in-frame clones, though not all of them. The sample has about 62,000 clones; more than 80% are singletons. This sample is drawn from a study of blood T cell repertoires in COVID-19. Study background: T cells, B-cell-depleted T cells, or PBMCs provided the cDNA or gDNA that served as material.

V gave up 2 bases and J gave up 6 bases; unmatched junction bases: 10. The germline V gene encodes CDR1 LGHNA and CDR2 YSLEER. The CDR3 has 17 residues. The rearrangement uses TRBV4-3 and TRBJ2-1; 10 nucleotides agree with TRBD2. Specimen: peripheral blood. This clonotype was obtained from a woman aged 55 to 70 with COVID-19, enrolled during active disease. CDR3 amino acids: CASSQYLLAGGPNEQFF. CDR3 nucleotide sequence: TGCGCCAGCAGCCAATATCTTTTAGCGGGAGGTCCCAATGAGCAGTTCTTC.